The TCR beta chain described here comes from a study of shared clonotypes between healthy human individuals (dated by TCRdb to about 2020). For the study in its entirety: A couple of women and a few men aged 18 to 49 years were included in the cohort. Per donor, three plates each were used for CD4 naive and CD4 memory, two for CD8 naive, and one for CD8 memory. To estimate repertoire size and how much clonotypes are shared between individuals, the study performed deep sequencing of blood TCR repertoires from about five healthy adults. Different laboratories and diverse techniques were used to prepare libraries and sequence TCR repertoires, to increase sequencing depth and limit assay-specific biases. Per donor, leukapheresis produced somewhere between about 0.8 and 9 billion PBMCs. What the work shows at the level of the full study, not this receptor alone: Across a handful of donors, around 5% of naive CD4, 3.5% of naive CD8, about 2% of memory CD4, and roughly 0.41% of memory CD8 clonotypes were shared. Estimated clonotype richness was generally larger for naive than for memory subsets. Based on pairwise subsampling, the degree of clonotype sharing among donors was expected to be affected by sequencing depth. Rarefaction of sorted-subset datasets indicated incomplete sequencing despite the large sequencing depth. Compared with non-shared clonotypes, the clonotypes found in all four sorted-subset donors had higher generation probabilities. The genetic and exposure-history diversity represented was limited by the small number of donors. Only blood was sampled, and tissue TCR repertoires likely differ from those in blood.

Regarding this clone: This clone's antigen is unknown. Base qualities were left out, and no much larger clone turns up one base away.

The junction carries 16 bases between V and J, which are trimmed by 4 bases and 6 bases respectively. Per the germline V gene, MNHEY is the CDR1 and SVGAGI is the CDR2. From cysteine to phenylalanine, the CDR3 is 14 amino acids long. Only CDR3 DNA remains: 42 bases, in frame from the first base. Using the deep immunoSEQ assay, TCR CDR3 regions were amplified from genomic DNA by multiplex PCR. For each cell subset, the extracted genomic DNA was distributed evenly across all wells of several immunoSEQ 96-well plates, and each plate served as one replicate. For sorted subsets, each replicate PCR was loaded with 200 ng genomic DNA, equivalent to about 30,000 T cell genomes. Purified libraries were measured with a Qubit 3.0 fluorometer, size-checked on a Bioanalyzer 2100, and measured again with the KAPA Library Quantification kit. Every immunoSEQ 96-well plate was sequenced on a dedicated single-read 150-cycle Illumina NextSeq 550 flow cell. The paper's processing steps were these. Because the immunoSEQ output included only junctional sequences and no quality scores, the filtering could not be the same as the filtering used for full-length reads. Sequences were annotated with PyIR, a Python wrapper for IgBLAST v1.9, and V/J genes and CDR3 were assigned using IMGT germline references. Any read was removed if the V/J assignment was weak (E-value above 1e-6), the CDR3 was missing, or the read contained stop codons, out-of-frame junctions, or ambiguous translated residues. V3J clonotypes were defined by identical inferred V gene, J gene, and CDR3 amino acid sequence. Percentage overlap between repertoires was calculated by dividing the number of shared unique clonotypes by the size of the smaller repertoire. Repertoire richness was assessed with RTK rarefaction, the Chao1 estimator, and Recon v2.1 estimates of unobserved clonotypes. For all TCRbeta clonotypes obtained by the gDNA method from several donors, generation probabilities were computed with OLGA. The table was pulled from immuneACCESS by TCRdb, which kept in-frame rearrangements only. Such tables lose some clones; where checked, under half of the loss comes from unresolved V genes, and the rest has no known cause. That table supplies the V and J calls and clone size; D and trimming were determined from the DNA. The sample yields hundreds of thousands of clones; less than 85% were counted once. Under 2% of the sample belongs to the ten largest clones.

The donors were healthy, HIV-negative adults with no recently reported acute infections or vaccinations. All donors were Caucasian adults living in Nashville, Tennessee, USA. CD4+ T cells were enriched by magnetic negative selection; naive cells were then positively selected on CD45RA, and the negative fraction formed the memory subset. After blood collection by leukapheresis, PBMCs were isolated using Ficoll-Histopaque density gradient centrifugation and then cryopreserved in the vapor phase of liquid nitrogen. Analytical flow cytometry was used to check the purity and quantity of every magnetically sorted T cell population. Genomic DNA was isolated from every sorted fraction and measured by UV absorbance on a Nanodrop 2000c.

Sequencing was done on a sample of memory CD4+ T cells sorted from blood. The sample's cell subset or site label is to be understood as: CD45RA-negative fraction. The sequence came from a woman aged 25 to 39 in good health. The chain is assembled from TRBV6-5 and TRBJ2-7; a tentative D call is TRBD1 (6 bases match). The sequenced DNA is TGTGCCAGCAGTTCTCTCAGGGTAGGGGGCGAGCAGTACTTC. Its product reads: CASSSLRVGGEQYF.